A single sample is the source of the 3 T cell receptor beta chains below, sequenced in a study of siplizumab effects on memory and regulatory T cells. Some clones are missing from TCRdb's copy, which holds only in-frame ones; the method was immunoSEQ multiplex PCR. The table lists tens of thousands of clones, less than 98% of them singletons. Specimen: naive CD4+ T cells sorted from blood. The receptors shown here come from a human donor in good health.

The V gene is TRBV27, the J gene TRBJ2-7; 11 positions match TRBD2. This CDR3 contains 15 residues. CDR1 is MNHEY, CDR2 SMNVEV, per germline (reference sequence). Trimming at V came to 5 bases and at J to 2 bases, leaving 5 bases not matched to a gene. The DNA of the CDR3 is TGTGCCAGCAGTGCGGGACTAGCGGACACCTACGAGCAGTACTTC. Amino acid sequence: CASSAGLADTYEQYF.

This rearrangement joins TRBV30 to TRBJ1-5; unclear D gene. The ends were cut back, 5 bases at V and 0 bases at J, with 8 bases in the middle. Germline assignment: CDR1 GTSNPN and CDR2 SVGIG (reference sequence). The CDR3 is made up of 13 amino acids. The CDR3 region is CAWGESSNQPQHF. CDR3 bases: TGTGCCTGGGGGGAATCTAGCAATCAGCCCCAGCATTTT.

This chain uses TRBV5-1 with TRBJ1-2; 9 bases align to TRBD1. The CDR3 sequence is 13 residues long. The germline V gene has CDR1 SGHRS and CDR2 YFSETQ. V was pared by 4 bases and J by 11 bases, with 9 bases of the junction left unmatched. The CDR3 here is CASSHDTGGAYTF. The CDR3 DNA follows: TGCGCCAGCAGCCACGACACAGGGGGCGCGTACACCTTC.